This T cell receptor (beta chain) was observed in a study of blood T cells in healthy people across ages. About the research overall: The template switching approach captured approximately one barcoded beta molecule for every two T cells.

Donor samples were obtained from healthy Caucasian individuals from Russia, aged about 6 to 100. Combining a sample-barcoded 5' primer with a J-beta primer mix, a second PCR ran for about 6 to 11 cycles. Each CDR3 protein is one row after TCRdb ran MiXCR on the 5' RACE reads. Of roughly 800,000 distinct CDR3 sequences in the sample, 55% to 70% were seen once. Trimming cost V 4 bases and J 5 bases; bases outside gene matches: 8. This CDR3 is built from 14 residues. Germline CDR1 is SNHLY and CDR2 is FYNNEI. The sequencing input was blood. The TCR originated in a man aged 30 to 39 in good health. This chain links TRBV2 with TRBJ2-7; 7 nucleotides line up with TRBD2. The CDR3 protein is CASSVLAGEHEQYF. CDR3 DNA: TGTGCCAGCAGTGTCTTGGCGGGAGAACACGAGCAGTACTTC.